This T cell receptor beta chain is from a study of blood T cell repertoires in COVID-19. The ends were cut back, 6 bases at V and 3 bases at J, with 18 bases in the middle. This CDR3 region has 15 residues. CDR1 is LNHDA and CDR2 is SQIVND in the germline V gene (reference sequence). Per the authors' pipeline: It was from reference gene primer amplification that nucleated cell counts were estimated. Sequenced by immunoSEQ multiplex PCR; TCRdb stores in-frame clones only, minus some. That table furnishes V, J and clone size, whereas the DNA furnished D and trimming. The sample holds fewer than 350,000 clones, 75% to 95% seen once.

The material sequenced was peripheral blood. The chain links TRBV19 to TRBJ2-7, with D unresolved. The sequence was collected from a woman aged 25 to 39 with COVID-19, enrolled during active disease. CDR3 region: CASSMTSINYYEQYF. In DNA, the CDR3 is TGTGCCAGTAGCATGACTTCAATCAACTACTACGAGCAGTACTTC.